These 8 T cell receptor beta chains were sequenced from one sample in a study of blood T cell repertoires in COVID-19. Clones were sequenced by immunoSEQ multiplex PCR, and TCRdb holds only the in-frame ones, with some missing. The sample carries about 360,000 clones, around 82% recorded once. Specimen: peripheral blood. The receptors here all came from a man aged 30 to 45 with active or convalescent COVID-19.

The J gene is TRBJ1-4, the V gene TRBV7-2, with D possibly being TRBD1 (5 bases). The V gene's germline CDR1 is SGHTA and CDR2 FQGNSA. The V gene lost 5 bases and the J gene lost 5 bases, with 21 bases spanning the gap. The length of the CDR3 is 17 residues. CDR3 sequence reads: CASSPRGWGLTNEKLFF. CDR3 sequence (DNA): TGTGCCAGCAGCCCGCGGGGATGGGGCCTCACGAATGAAAAACTGTTTTTT.

The CDR3: CASSLEGGPYEQYF. The CDR3 DNA follows: TGTGCCAGCAGCTTAGAAGGGGGTCCGTACGAGCAGTACTTC. The gene calls are TRBV11-2 and TRBJ2-7; D possibly corresponds to TRBD1 (6 bases). Germline values: CDR1 SGHAT, CDR2 FQNNGV. This CDR3 has 14 residues. Deletions cut 0 bases from V and 4 bases from J, with 10 bases between.

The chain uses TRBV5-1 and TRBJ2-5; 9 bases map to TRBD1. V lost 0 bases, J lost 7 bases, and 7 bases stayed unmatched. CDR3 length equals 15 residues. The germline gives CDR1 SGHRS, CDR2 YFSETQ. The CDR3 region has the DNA TGCGCCAGCAGCTTGGATGGACAGGGGTTGGGGACCCAGTACTTC. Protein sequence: CASSLDGQGLGTQYF.

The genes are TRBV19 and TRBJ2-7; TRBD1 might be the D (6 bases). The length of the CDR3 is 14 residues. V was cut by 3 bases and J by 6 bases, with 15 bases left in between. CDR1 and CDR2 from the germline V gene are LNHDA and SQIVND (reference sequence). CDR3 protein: CASSIENRVGEQYF. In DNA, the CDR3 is TGTGCCAGTAGTATCGAGAACAGGGTAGGCGAGCAGTACTTC.

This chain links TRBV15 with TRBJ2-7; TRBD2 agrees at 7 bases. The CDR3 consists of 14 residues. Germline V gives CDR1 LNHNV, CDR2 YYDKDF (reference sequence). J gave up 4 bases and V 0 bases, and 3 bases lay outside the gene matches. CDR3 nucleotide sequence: TGTGCCACCAGCAGAGACCTAGCGGAATACGAGCAGTACTTC. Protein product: CATSRDLAEYEQYF.

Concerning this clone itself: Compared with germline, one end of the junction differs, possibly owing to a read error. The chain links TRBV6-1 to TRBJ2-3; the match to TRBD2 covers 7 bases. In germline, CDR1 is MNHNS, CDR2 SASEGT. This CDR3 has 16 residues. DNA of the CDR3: TGTGCCAGCAGCGAAGCCAGCGGGGCGGCCACAGATACGCAGTATTTT. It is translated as CASSEASGAATDTQYF.

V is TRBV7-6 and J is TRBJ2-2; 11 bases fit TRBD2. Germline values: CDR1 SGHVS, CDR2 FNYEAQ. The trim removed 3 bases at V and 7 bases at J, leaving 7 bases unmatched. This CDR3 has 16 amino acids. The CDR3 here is CASSLGSGRAGGELFF. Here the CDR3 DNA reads TGTGCCAGCAGCTTGGGTAGCGGGAGGGCCGGCGGGGAGCTGTTTTTT.

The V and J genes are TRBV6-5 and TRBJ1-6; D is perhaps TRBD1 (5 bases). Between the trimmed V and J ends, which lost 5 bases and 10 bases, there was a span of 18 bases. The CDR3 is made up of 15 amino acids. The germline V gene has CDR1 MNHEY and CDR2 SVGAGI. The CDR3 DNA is TGTGCCAGCAGTCCCTCACGGGGGATGAGGTCACCCCTCCACTTT. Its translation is CASSPSRGMRSPLHF.